The 32 T cell receptor beta chains given below trace back to one sample, sequenced in a study of shared clonotypes between healthy human individuals. This table comes from immunoSEQ multiplex PCR, and its TCRdb copy is limited to in-frame clones, with some not included. The data show about 1.5 million clones, 95% to 99% seen once. Sequencing was done on a sample of naive CD4+ T cells sorted from blood. Described subset: CD45RA+ positively selected. The receptors stem from a man in his thirties or forties in good health.

This clone is a singleton in its sample. The chain joins TRBV28 to TRBJ1-1, with a tentative D call TRBD1 (6 bases). V shed 3 bases and J shed 0 bases, with 8 bases lying between them. The CDR3 sequence is 14 residues long. Germline CDR1 and CDR2: MDHEN and SYDVKM. The CDR3 DNA reads as TGTGCCAGCAGTTTCTCAGGGGTGAACACTGAAGCTTTCTTT. Its translation is CASSFSGVNTEAFF.

The genes are TRBV7-2 and TRBJ2-1; 8 bases map to TRBD1. With 1 base clipped from V and 1 base from J, the junction kept 6 bases outside the gene matches. Looked up from germline, CDR1 is SGHTA and CDR2 is FQGNSA. CDR3 length: 17 amino acids. The CDR3 loop reads CASSLVGRDRSYNEQFF. CDR3 sequence (DNA): TGTGCCAGCAGCTTAGTGGGCCGGGACAGGTCCTACAATGAGCAGTTCTTC.

This clone was observed once. The chain is built from TRBV20-1 and TRBJ1-5; D gene uncertain. This CDR3 comprises 11 residues. V was trimmed by 7 bases and J by 2 bases, leaving 6 bases between them. Germline CDR1 DFQATT, CDR2 SNEGSKA (reference sequence). CDR3 sequence: CSVVGNQPQHF. CDR3 nucleotides: TGCAGTGTGGTCGGCAATCAGCCCCAGCATTTT.

Turning to this clone: Different DNA sequences within this sample yield the same CDR3. The chain carries TRBV6-5 and TRBJ1-1, with D tentatively TRBD1 (5 bases). CDR3 size: 13 residues. Trimming took 5 bases from V and 2 from J, leaving 9 bases between them. The germline gives CDR1 MNHEY, CDR2 SVGAGI. The DNA of the CDR3 is TGTGCCAGCAGTCTGACAGTAAACACTGAAGCTTTCTTT. Translating it yields CASSLTVNTEAFF.

Turning to this clone: Within the sample, other DNA sequences also encode this same CDR3. The chain couples TRBV29-1 to TRBJ1-4; D is perhaps TRBD1 (6 bases). This CDR3 is 12 amino acids long. V lost 4 bases and J 5 bases, leaving 8 bases between the germline ends. CDR1 and CDR2 (germline): SQVTM, ANQGSEA. CDR3 amino acids: CSVVQGNEKLFF. The CDR3 DNA is TGCAGCGTTGTGCAGGGGAATGAAAAACTGTTTTTT.

This chain uses TRBV9 with TRBJ1-3; TRBD1 matches at 8 bases. Unmatched junction bases numbered 17, after V lost 8 bases and J lost 4 bases. Germline CDR1 SGDLS, CDR2 YYNGEE. The CDR3 is made up of 17 amino acids. CDR3 region: CASSPSIQGAGGNTIYF. In nucleotides, the CDR3 is TGTGCCAGTTCACCATCAATTCAGGGGGCGGGAGGAAACACCATATATTTT.

The V gene is TRBV7-9, the J gene TRBJ1-1, with D hard to call. The V gene's germline CDR1 is SEHNR and CDR2 FQNEAQ (reference sequence). This CDR3 has 12 residues. The V gene lost 1 base and the J gene lost 11 bases, with 11 bases spanning the gap. CDR3 sequence: CASSLVTPGAFF. The CDR3 bases are TGTGCCAGCAGCTTAGTAACCCCGGGGGCTTTCTTT.

The chain carries TRBV28 and TRBJ2-1; 7 nucleotides agree with TRBD2. Trimming cost V 4 bases and J 7 bases; bases outside gene matches: 13. CDR1 MDHEN and CDR2 SYDVKM come from the germline V gene. The CDR3 has 16 amino acids. For the CDR3, the DNA is TGTGCCAGCAGTTGGGCCCTAGTGGGAGGGCCAAATGAGCAGTTCTTC. Translated, it gives CASSWALVGGPNEQFF. Looking up the rest from reference TRBV28 and TRBJ2-1 gives the full variable domain: DVKVTQSSRYLVKRTGEKVFLECVQDMDHENMFWYRQDPGLGLRLIYFSYDVKMKEKGDIPEGYSVSREKKERFSLILESASTNQTSMYLCASSWALVGGPNEQFFGPGTRLTVL.

V gene TRBV7-2 combines with J gene TRBJ2-1; 8 bases align to TRBD2. V lost 0 bases and J lost 2; bases outside the gene matches: 6. This CDR3 has 17 amino acids. Germline V gives CDR1 SGHTA, CDR2 FQGNSA. This chain's CDR3 is CASSLAVTGGAYNEQFF. In DNA form, the CDR3 reads TGTGCCAGCAGCTTAGCGGTCACGGGAGGGGCCTACAATGAGCAGTTCTTC.

The chain is built from TRBV5-3 and TRBJ2-7; the D is unclear. TRBV5-3 is assigned to the ORF class and has an uncertain function. Trimming removed 4 bases from V and 1 base from J, with 12 bases in between. The length of the CDR3 is 14 residues. CDR3 in amino acids: CARSRWASSYEQYF. Written as DNA, the CDR3 is TGTGCCAGAAGCCGCTGGGCTAGTTCCTACGAGCAGTACTTC.

The chain carries TRBV6-5 and TRBJ2-3; tentative D call: TRBD1 (6 bases). Germline V CDR1 and CDR2: MNHEY, SVGAGI. Trimming removed 2 bases from V and 6 bases from J, with 18 bases in between. The CDR3 totals 16 residues. The DNA of the CDR3 is TGTGCCAGCAGTTACGGAGATCCAGCGAGGGGGGATACGCAGTATTTT. This gives the protein CASSYGDPARGDTQYF.

The CDR3 sequence: CASSEFSGRGANVLTF. The CDR3 coding sequence is TGTGCCAGCAGTGAATTTAGCGGGAGAGGGGCCAACGTCCTGACTTTC. This chain uses TRBV25-1 with TRBJ2-6, with 9 bases matching TRBD2. CDR1 and CDR2 (germline): MGHDK, SYGVNS. The CDR3 runs 16 residues. J gave up 4 bases and V 1 base, and 2 bases lay outside the gene matches.

The V call is TRBV28, the J call TRBJ1-5, with TRBD1 matching 8 bases. The CDR3 totals 14 residues. CDR1 is MDHEN and CDR2 is SYDVKM in the germline V gene. V lost 2 bases, J lost 5 bases, and 2 bases stayed unmatched. The chain's CDR3 is CASSLNRGYQPQHF. The CDR3 region has the DNA TGTGCCAGCAGTTTAAACAGGGGGTATCAGCCCCAGCATTTT.

This clone was counted a single time. Additional DNA sequences in this sample encode the identical CDR3. The genes are TRBV9 and TRBJ2-5; possible D gene TRBD1, 5 bases. Trimming removed 0 bases at V and 2 bases at J, with 5 bases between. Germline CDR1 is SGDLS and CDR2 is YYNGEE. The CDR3 totals 13 residues. The CDR3 reads CASSVGQQETQYF. The CDR3 DNA is TGTGCCAGCAGCGTAGGACAGCAAGAGACCCAGTACTTC.

The chain links TRBV4-1 to TRBJ2-5; 10 positions agree with TRBD2. This CDR3 comprises 17 residues. The germline CDR1 and CDR2 sequences are MGHRA and YSYEKL. The V segment lost 0 bases and the J segment 6 bases; nucleotides outside the gene matches: 10. The CDR3 here is CASSQEDPSGSSKTQYF. The CDR3 nucleotides are TGCGCCAGCAGCCAAGAAGACCCTAGCGGGAGTTCGAAGACCCAGTACTTC.

In nucleotides, the CDR3 is TGTGCCAGCAGACCTAGCGGGAGGATCCATGAGCAGTTCTTC. Translation gives CASRPSGRIHEQFF. The genes are TRBV28 and TRBJ2-1; 11 nucleotides match TRBD2. This CDR3 comprises 14 residues. Germline V gene sequence: CDR1 MDHEN, CDR2 SYDVKM. Germline trimming cut 6 bases from V and 8 bases from J; bases unmatched to any gene: 6. The whole variable domain, filled in from reference TRBV28 and TRBJ2-1, reads DVKVTQSSRYLVKRTGEKVFLECVQDMDHENMFWYRQDPGLGLRLIYFSYDVKMKEKGDIPEGYSVSREKKERFSLILESASTNQTSMYLCASRPSGRIHEQFFGPGTRLTVL.

J is TRBJ2-1 and V is TRBV7-2; D gene uncertain. The length of the CDR3 is 15 residues. V shed 3 bases and J shed 0 bases, with 9 bases lying between them. From germline, CDR1 is SGHTA and CDR2 FQGNSA. The CDR3 is CASSLVGTSYNEQFF. The DNA for the CDR3 is TGTGCCAGCAGCTTGGTGGGCACCTCCTACAATGAGCAGTTCTTC.

The V call is TRBV2, the J call TRBJ2-1; D is undetermined. CDR3 size: 15 residues. Deletions cut 1 base from V and 0 bases from J, with 7 bases between. The germline V gene has CDR1 SNHLY and CDR2 FYNNEI. CDR3 region: CASSEDLSSYNEQFF. CDR3 DNA: TGTGCCAGCAGTGAAGATCTCAGCTCCTACAATGAGCAGTTCTTC.

V is TRBV6-5 and J is TRBJ2-5; tentatively, D is TRBD2 (6 bases). The CDR3 sequence is 15 residues long. The ends were cut back, 1 base at V and 4 bases at J, with 13 bases in the middle. Germline CDR1 MNHEY, CDR2 SVGAGI. CDR3 loop: CASSYWRGMGETQYF. The CDR3 DNA reads TGTGCCAGCAGTTACTGGCGGGGCATGGGAGAGACCCAGTACTTC.

J is TRBJ2-1 and V is TRBV9; perhaps TRBD1 as D (6 bases). Trimming left V 4 bases short and J 6 bases short, with 8 bases between. This CDR3 region has 12 residues. The V gene's germline CDR1 is SGDLS and CDR2 YYNGEE. The CDR3 sequence: CASSQGGNEQFF. The CDR3 coding sequence is TGTGCCAGCAGCCAAGGGGGCAATGAGCAGTTCTTC. Complete variable domain (other parts from reference TRBV9 and TRBJ2-1): DSGVTQTPKHLITATGQRVTLRCSPRSGDLSVYWYQQSLDQGLQFLIQYYNGEERAKGNILERFSAQQFPDLHSELNLSSLELGDSALYFCASSQGGNEQFFGPGTRLTVL.

The rearrangement links TRBV18 to TRBJ1-2; D remains ambiguous. The V end lost 6 bases, the J end lost 6 bases, and 14 bases lay between the germline ends. Germline assignment: CDR1 KGHSH and CDR2 LQKENI. The CDR3 has 13 residues. Here the CDR3 reads CASSQRGKDGYTF. The CDR3 DNA is TGTGCCAGCTCCCAAAGAGGGAAGGATGGCTACACCTTC.

The chain links TRBV6-1 to TRBJ2-1, with 9 bases lining up with TRBD2. The J segment lost 6 bases and the V segment lost 2 bases, leaving 11 bases of the junction unmatched. The CDR3 has 17 amino acids. Germline lookup yields CDR1 MNHNS and CDR2 SASEGT. The CDR3 loop reads CASSERPAGGWGNEQFF. The CDR3 bases are TGTGCCAGCAGTGAAAGGCCGGCGGGAGGGTGGGGCAATGAGCAGTTCTTC.

Notes on this clone: Other DNA sequences within the sample encode an identical CDR3. The gene calls are TRBV5-1 and TRBJ1-4; D remains ambiguous. CDR3 length: 15 residues. Looked up from germline, CDR1 is SGHRS and CDR2 is YFSETQ. The ends were cut back, 2 bases at V and 0 bases at J, with 8 bases in the middle. CDR3 coding DNA: TGCGCCAGCAGCTTCCTCGGGGCAACTAATGAAAAACTGTTTTTT. As protein: CASSFLGATNEKLFF.

The chain recombines TRBV7-2 with TRBJ2-7; 7 bases line up with TRBD1. V shed 3 bases and J 0 bases; nucleotides not matched to a gene: 2. Looked up from germline, CDR1 is SGHTA and CDR2 is FQGNSA. The CDR3 loop spans 14 amino acids. The CDR3 DNA reads as TGTGCCAGCAGCTTTACAGGGGACTCCTACGAGCAGTACTTC. It translates to CASSFTGDSYEQYF.

The rearrangement uses TRBV7-9 and TRBJ2-5; possible D gene TRBD2, 5 bases. This CDR3 region has 14 residues. Trimming took off 5 bases at V and 5 bases at J, with 15 bases between the two ends. Germline CDR1 SEHNR, CDR2 FQNEAQ (reference sequence). CDR3 in amino acids: CASSPTRIAETQYF. CDR3 nucleotide sequence: TGTGCCAGCAGCCCCACTAGGATAGCTGAGACCCAGTACTTC.

This rearrangement joins TRBV11-2 to TRBJ2-1; D gene ambiguous. The germline CDR1 and CDR2 sequences are SGHAT and FQNNGV. V lost 5 bases and J 6 bases, leaving 11 bases between the germline ends. The CDR3 has 13 amino acids. The CDR3 loop reads CASSPDLVNEQFF. Written as DNA, the CDR3 is TGTGCCAGCAGCCCCGACCTGGTCAATGAGCAGTTCTTC.

This clone was counted a single time. The chain carries TRBV15 and TRBJ2-3, with 9 bases fitting TRBD2. Germline assignment: CDR1 LNHNV and CDR2 YYDKDF (reference sequence). The CDR3 contains 17 residues. Losses at the gene ends were 0 bases for V and 6 bases for J; bases not matched to a gene: 10. The CDR3, as DNA: TGTGCCACCAGCAGAGATACACTAGCGGGCATAGGGGATACGCAGTATTTT. Protein sequence: CATSRDTLAGIGDTQYF.

With respect to this clone: This sample also contains other DNA sequences that code for the same CDR3. The chain joins TRBV9 to TRBJ2-1; D not resolved. The V and J ends lost 2 bases and 1 base respectively, with 10 bases between them. CDR1 and CDR2 (germline): SGDLS, YYNGEE. This CDR3 region has 15 residues. The CDR3 DNA follows: TGTGCCAGCAGCGTCGGCCAATCTTCCTACAATGAGCAGTTCTTC. Residues: CASSVGQSSYNEQFF.

The DNA for the CDR3 is TGTGCCAGCAGCTTCGGGACTAACGGCGAGCAGTACTTC. This sequence encodes CASSFGTNGEQYF. This chain connects TRBV5-6 to TRBJ2-7; TRBD2 agrees at 7 bases. The CDR3 loop spans 13 amino acids. Per germline, CDR1 SGHDT and CDR2 YYEEEE. J lost 6 bases, V lost 2 bases, and 5 bases had no gene match.

The genes are TRBV6-6 and TRBJ2-7; possibly TRBD2 for D (6 bases). Trimming removed 5 bases from V and 2 bases from J, with 13 bases in between. The CDR3 sequence is 14 residues long. Germline CDR1 reads MNHNY; CDR2 reads SVGAGI (reference sequence). The CDR3 region is CASSPLGGTYEQYF. The CDR3 DNA reads as TGTGCCAGCAGTCCTCTCGGGGGAACCTACGAGCAGTACTTC.

This chain links TRBV7-9 with TRBJ2-1; D may be TRBD1 or TRBD2 (6 bases each). Germline assignment: CDR1 SEHNR and CDR2 FQNEAQ (reference sequence). CDR3 size: 18 residues. V was pared by 5 bases and J by 0 bases, with 20 bases between. CDR3 sequence reads: CASSPRAGEDGSYNEQFF. The CDR3 DNA follows: TGTGCCAGCAGCCCCCGGGCAGGGGAGGATGGCTCCTACAATGAGCAGTTCTTC. Drawing the rest from reference TRBV7-9 and TRBJ2-1, the complete variable domain is DTGVSQNPRHKITKRGQNVTFRCDPISEHNRLYWYRQTLGQGPEFLTYFQNEAQLEKSRLLSDRFSAERPKGSFSTLEIQRTEQGDSAMYLCASSPRAGEDGSYNEQFFGPGTRLTVL.

The chain is built from TRBV28 and TRBJ2-7; 8 bases line up with TRBD2. CDR1 and CDR2 (germline): MDHEN, SYDVKM. Trimming took 6 bases from V and 4 from J; bases not matched to a gene: 11. This CDR3 comprises 15 residues. CDR3 region: CASSPPGTSVYEQYF. In DNA, the CDR3 is TGTGCCAGCAGCCCCCCCGGGACTAGTGTTTACGAGCAGTACTTC.